Given below is one T cell receptor (beta chain) in context. The target antigen is unknown. Other nucleotide sequences in the sample specify the same CDR3. Sequencing targeted expressed TCRB transcripts, as all isolated RNA had been reverse transcribed. TCRdb keeps only in-frame clones here, not all; method: immunoSEQ multiplex PCR. The repertoire holds about 700,000 clones, with around an eighth as singletons. Post-sort purity exceeded 95% for all sorted populations. This sample is drawn from a study of beta chain features in type 1 diabetes. Study context: Analysis included more than 90 million sorted cells drawn from all samples.

Overall study results and limits: HLA influence on TCRB rearrangement stayed unresolved here. Shorter TCRB CDR3s, moderately but significantly so, were found in Type 1 diabetes patients in all four CD4+ subsets.

Material: naive CD4+ T cells from blood. This clonotype originated in a man between 18 and 29 years old with type 1 diabetes.

The CDR3 reads CAWRGQPNQPQHF. CDR3 nucleotide sequence: TGTGCCTGGAGAGGGCAGCCAAATCAGCCCCAGCATTTT. This chain uses TRBV30 with TRBJ1-5; no clear D. V lost 3 bases and J 4 bases, leaving 10 bases between the germline ends. The V gene's germline CDR1 is GTSNPN and CDR2 SVGIG (reference sequence). The CDR3 extends over 13 amino acids.